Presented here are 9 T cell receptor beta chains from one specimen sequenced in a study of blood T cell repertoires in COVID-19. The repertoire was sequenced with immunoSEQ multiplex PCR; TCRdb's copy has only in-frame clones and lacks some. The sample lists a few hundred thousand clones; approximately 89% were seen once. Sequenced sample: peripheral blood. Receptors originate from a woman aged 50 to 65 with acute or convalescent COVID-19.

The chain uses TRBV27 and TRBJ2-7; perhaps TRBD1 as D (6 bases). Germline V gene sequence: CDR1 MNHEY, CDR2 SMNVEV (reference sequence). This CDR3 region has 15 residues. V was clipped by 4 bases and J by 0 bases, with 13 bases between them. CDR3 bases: TGTGCCAGCAGTTCCCTGGGACACGGCTCCTACGAGCAGTACTTC. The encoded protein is CASSSLGHGSYEQYF.

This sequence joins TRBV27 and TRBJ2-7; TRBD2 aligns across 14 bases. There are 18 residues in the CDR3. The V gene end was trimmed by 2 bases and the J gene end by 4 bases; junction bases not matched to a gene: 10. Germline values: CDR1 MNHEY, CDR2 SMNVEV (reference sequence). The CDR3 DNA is TGTGCCAGCAGTTTACTCCCGGGACTAGCGGGAGCTACGTACGAGCAGTACTTC. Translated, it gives CASSLLPGLAGATYEQYF.

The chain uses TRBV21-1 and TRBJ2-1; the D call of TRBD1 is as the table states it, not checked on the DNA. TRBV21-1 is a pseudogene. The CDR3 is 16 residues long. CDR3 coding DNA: TGTGCCAGCAGCACTGAAGACAGGGTAACTGGCGATGAGCAGTTCTTC. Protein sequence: CASSTEDRVTGDEQFF.

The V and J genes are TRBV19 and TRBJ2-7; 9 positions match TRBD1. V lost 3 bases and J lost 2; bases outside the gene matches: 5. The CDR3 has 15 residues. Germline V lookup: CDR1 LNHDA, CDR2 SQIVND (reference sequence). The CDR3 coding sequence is TGTGCCAGTAGTATGCGGGACAGGGCTCCCTACGAGCAGTACTTC. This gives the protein CASSMRDRAPYEQYF.

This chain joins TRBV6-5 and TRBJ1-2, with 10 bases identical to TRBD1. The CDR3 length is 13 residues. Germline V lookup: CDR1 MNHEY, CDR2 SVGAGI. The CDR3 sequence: CLSTGTGVNGYTF. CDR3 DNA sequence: TGTCTCAGTACGGGGACAGGGGTTAATGGCTACACCTTC.

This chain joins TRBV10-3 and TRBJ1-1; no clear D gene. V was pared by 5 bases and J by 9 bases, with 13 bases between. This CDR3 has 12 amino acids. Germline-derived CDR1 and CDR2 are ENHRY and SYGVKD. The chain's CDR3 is CAISTIEEKAFF. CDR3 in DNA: TGTGCCATCAGTACCATTGAGGAGAAAGCTTTCTTT.

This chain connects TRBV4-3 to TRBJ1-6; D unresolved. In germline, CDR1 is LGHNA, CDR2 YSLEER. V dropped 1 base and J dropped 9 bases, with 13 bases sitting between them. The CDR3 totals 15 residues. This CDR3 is CASSQGGVAFSPLHF. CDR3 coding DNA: TGCGCCAGCAGCCAAGGCGGGGTGGCGTTTTCACCCCTCCACTTT.

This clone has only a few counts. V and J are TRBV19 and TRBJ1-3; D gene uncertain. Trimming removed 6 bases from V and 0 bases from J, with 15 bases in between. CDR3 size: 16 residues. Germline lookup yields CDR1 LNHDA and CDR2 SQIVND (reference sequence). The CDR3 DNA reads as TGTGCCAGTAGCAATCAACCTCAACTCTCTGGAAACACCATATATTTT. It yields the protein CASSNQPQLSGNTIYF.

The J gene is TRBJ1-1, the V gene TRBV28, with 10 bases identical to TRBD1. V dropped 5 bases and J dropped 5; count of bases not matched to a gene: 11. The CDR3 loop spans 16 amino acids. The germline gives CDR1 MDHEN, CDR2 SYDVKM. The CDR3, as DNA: TGTGCCAGCAGTCACCGTCCGGGACAGGGGACAACTGAAGCTTTCTTT. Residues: CASSHRPGQGTTEAFF.